This T cell receptor (beta chain) was retrieved from a study of blood T cells in healthy people across ages. Primers used in a second PCR of about 6 to 12 cycles were a sample-barcoded 5' primer and a J-beta primer mix. TCRdb passed the 5' RACE reads through MiXCR, listing each CDR3 protein once. The sample yields over 750,000 distinct CDR3 sequences, 20% to 25% seen once. This CDR3 comprises 16 residues. The V end was cut by 1 base, the J end by 0 bases, with 12 bases between. Germline V CDR1 and CDR2: SGHVS, FQNEAQ. These data also featured in a second study, about T cells of mothers and their children.

The V call is TRBV7-8, the J call TRBJ1-1; D ambiguous. The receptor was derived from a boy younger than 18 in good health. Sequencing was performed on blood. The CDR3 sequence is CASSLVVWALNTEAFF. CDR3 nucleotides: TGTGCCAGCAGCTTAGTGGTTTGGGCTTTGAACACTGAAGCTTTCTTT.